The rows below give T cell receptor beta chains drawn from one sample of a study of T cell repertoires in cytomegalovirus infection. TCRdb called the reads again in MiXCR, with one record for every CDR3 protein. The top ten clones hold about 45% of a sample with about half a million distinct CDR3 sequences, roughly 42% of them seen once. Their cognate antigens are unknown. Here the sequenced sample was cultured PBMCs, taken from culture after CMV antigen stimulation. The source of these receptors is a human donor in good health (CMV status not recorded). Some clones in this sample may be carry-over from other donors' samples. Each CDR3 is given with its conserved first and last residue. The D gene is left open where the match is weak. Clone size is given for some rows only: seen once, a few or many times, or a class if the clone is expanded.

abundance,j_gene,v_gene,d_gene,CDR3nt,CDR3aa
NA,TRBJ2-7,TRBV10-3,TRBD2,TGTGCCATCAGTGAGGGACTAGCGGGGGGCGAGCAGTACTTC,CAISEGLAGGEQYF
few,TRBJ2-5,TRBV25-1,NA,TGTGCCAGCAGTGGACAGACCCAAGAGACCCAGTACTTC,CASSGQTQETQYF
NA,TRBJ2-5,TRBV7-6,TRBD1,TGTGCCAGCAGCTCAATAGGGGGCGCGGGCAAAGAGACCCAGTACTTC,CASSSIGGAGKETQYF
NA,TRBJ2-2,TRBV6-2/TRBV6-3,NA,TGTGCCAGCAGTCGTCTCTTGGTCACCGGGGAGCTGTTTTTT,CASSRLLVTGELFF
NA,TRBJ2-7,TRBV28,NA,TGTGCCAGCAGTCGATTGGGCAGAGGATACGAGCAGTACTTC,CASSRLGRGYEQYF
few,TRBJ1-2,TRBV7-2,TRBD1,TGTGCCAGCAGCGCAAGGGACAGGGTTGGCTACACCTTC,CASSARDRVGYTF
few,TRBJ1-5,TRBV20-1,TRBD1,TGCAGTGCTAGATCCCAGGGGGCAGGGGTAAGCGGCAATCAGCCCCAGCATTTT,CSARSQGAGVSGNQPQHF
NA,TRBJ2-5,TRBV2,TRBD2,TGTGCCAGCATGGCGAGGACTAGCGCAAAAGAGACCCAGTACTTC,CASMARTSAKETQYF
NA,TRBJ2-7,TRBV30,NA,TGTGCCTGGAGTGTACTAGGGTACTACGAGCAGTACTTC,CAWSVLGYYEQYF
once,TRBJ1-1,TRBV6-1,NA,TGTGCCAGCGTATTCTGGGCCACTGAAGCTTTCTTT,CASVFWATEAFF
NA,TRBJ2-7,TRBV4-1,NA,TGCGCCAGCAGCCCCGGAGCCGCAAGGGGCTACGAGCAGTACTTC,CASSPGAARGYEQYF
NA,TRBJ2-3,TRBV7-6,TRBD1,TGTGCCAGCAGCGGCGGACAGGGGGCCTTAGATACGCAGTATTTT,CASSGGQGALDTQYF
few,TRBJ2-7,TRBV7-6,NA,TGTGCCAGCAGCTTAGCTGGAACAGTCGAGCAGTACTTC,CASSLAGTVEQYF
NA,TRBJ1-5,TRBV27,NA,TGTGCCACCCAACTCTCCGCATCGGGAAGCAATCAGCCCCAGCATTTT,CATQLSASGSNQPQHF
NA,TRBJ1-5,TRBV4-1,NA,TGCGCCAGCAGCCAAGGCCCCAGAGATAATCAGCCCCAGCATTTT,CASSQGPRDNQPQHF
NA,TRBJ2-3,TRBV7-2,TRBD2,TGTGCCAGCAGCCCGGGACTAGCGCGCGATACGCAGTATTTT,CASSPGLARDTQYF
many,TRBJ1-2,TRBV12-3/TRBV12-4,NA,TGTGCCAGCAGACTGGGACCTACCGGGGACTATGGCTACACCTTC,CASRLGPTGDYGYTF
NA,TRBJ2-1,TRBV7-2,NA,TGTGCCAGCAGCGCGGCTAGCAGGGAGCAGTTCTTC,CASSAASREQFF
many,TRBJ2-7,TRBV4-3,TRBD2,TGCGCCAGCAGCAGGGAGACTAGCGGGAGGGCCGGCGAGCAGTACTTC,CASSRETSGRAGEQYF
NA,TRBJ2-7,TRBV5-4,NA,TGTGCCAGCAGCTATTCAACCCAGGGAGTAAACGAGCAGTACTTC,CASSYSTQGVNEQYF
few,TRBJ2-3,TRBV7-2,TRBD2,TGTGCCAGCAGCTTAAGGCGGGAGCGGGGAGATACGCAGTATTTT,CASSLRRERGDTQYF
NA,TRBJ1-5,TRBV20-1,NA,TGCAGTGCTGGTGGAGATAGCAATCAGCCCCAGCATTTT,CSAGGDSNQPQHF
NA,TRBJ1-4,TRBV29-1,NA,TGCAGCGTGAGAGGGGCGGGTAATGAAAAACTGTTTTTT,CSVRGAGNEKLFF
NA,TRBJ1-5,TRBV7-9,TRBD1,TGTGCCAGCAGCTTTACAGGGGATGGGCAGCCCCAGCATTTT,CASSFTGDGQPQHF
NA,TRBJ1-6,TRBV7-2,NA,TGTGCCAGCAGCTTAAGGTGGGATTCACCCCTCCACTTT,CASSLRWDSPLHF
NA,TRBJ2-4,TRBV2,NA,TGTGCCAGCAGTGTCCCCCCCGGCAGGGAAGATTGGAACATTCAGTACTTC,CASSVPPGREDWNIQYF
few,TRBJ2-3,TRBV11-2,NA,TGTGCCAGCAGCTTATTCCGGGCCGGGGGCACAGATACGCAGTATTTT,CASSLFRAGGTDTQYF
few,TRBJ1-1,TRBV4-1,NA,TGCGCCAGCAGCCAATATGGACCAGGAGTACCCACTGAAGCTTTCTTT,CASSQYGPGVPTEAFF
few,TRBJ1-5,TRBV7-2,NA,TGTGCCAGCAGCAAAGGACCCGATCAGCCCCAGCATTTT,CASSKGPDQPQHF